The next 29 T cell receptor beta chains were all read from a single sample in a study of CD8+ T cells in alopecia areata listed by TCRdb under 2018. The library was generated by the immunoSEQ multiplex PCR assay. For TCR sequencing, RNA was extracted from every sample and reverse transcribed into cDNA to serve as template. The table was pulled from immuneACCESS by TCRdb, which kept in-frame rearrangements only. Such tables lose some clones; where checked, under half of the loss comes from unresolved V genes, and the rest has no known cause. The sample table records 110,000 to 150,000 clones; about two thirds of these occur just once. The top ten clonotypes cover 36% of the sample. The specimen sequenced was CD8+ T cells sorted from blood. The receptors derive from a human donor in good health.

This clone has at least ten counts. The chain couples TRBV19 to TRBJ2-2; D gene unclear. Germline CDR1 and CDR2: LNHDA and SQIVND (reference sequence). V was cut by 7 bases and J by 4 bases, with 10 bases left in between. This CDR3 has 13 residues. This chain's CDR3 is CASTIWGTGELFF. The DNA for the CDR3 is TGTGCCAGTACCATATGGGGCACCGGGGAGCTGTTTTTT.

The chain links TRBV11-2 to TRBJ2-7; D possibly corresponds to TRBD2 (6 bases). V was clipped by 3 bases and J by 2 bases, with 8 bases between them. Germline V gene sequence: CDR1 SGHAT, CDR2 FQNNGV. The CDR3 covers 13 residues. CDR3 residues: CASSFGLPYEQYF. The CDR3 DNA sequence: TGTGCCAGCAGCTTCGGACTACCCTACGAGCAGTACTTC.

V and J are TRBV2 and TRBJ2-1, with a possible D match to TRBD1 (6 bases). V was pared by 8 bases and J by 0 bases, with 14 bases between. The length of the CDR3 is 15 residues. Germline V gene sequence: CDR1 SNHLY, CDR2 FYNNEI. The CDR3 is CASVQAGASYNEQFF. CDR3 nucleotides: TGTGCCAGCGTGCAGGCAGGGGCCTCCTACAATGAGCAGTTCTTC.

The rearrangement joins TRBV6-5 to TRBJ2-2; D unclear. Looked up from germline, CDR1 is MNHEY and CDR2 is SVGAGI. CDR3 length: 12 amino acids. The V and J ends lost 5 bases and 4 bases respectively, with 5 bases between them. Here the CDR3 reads CASSPSTGELFF. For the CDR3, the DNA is TGTGCCAGCAGTCCCTCCACCGGGGAGCTGTTTTTT.

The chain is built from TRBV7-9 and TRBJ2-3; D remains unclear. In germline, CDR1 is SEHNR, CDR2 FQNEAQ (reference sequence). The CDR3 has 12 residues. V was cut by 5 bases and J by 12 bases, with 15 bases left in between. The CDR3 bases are TGTGCCAGCAGCCCCAGGTGGGCAATCCAGTATTTT. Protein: CASSPRWAIQYF.

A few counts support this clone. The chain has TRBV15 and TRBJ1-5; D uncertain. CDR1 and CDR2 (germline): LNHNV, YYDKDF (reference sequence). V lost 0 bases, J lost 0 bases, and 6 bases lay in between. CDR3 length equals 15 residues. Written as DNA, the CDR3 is TGTGCCACCAGCAGAGAAGGGTATAGCAATCAGCCCCAGCATTTT. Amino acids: CATSREGYSNQPQHF.

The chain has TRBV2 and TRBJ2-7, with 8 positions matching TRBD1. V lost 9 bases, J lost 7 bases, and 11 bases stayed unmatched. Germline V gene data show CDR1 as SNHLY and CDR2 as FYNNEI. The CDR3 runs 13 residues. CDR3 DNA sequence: TGTGCCAGTCAACAGGGGGTGTCGAAAGAGCAGTACTTC. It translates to CASQQGVSKEQYF.

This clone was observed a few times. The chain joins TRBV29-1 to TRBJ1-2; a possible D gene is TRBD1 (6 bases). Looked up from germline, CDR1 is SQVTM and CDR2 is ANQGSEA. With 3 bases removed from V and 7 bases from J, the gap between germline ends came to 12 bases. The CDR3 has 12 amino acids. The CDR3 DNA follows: TGCAGCGTTGAGCGACGACAGGCTGGCTACACCTTC. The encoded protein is CSVERRQAGYTF.

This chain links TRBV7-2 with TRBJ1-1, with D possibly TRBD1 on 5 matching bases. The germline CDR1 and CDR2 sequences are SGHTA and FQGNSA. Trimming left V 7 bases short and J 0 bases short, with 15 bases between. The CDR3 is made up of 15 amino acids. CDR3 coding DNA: TGTGCCAGCACCATGCCCGGGGCGCTGAACACTGAAGCTTTCTTT. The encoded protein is CASTMPGALNTEAFF.

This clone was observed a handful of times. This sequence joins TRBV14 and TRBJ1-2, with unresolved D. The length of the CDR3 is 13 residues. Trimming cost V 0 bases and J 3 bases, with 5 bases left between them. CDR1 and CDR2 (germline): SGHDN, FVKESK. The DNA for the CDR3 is TGTGCCAGCAGCCAAGACAGCTACTATGGCTACACCTTC. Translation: CASSQDSYYGYTF.

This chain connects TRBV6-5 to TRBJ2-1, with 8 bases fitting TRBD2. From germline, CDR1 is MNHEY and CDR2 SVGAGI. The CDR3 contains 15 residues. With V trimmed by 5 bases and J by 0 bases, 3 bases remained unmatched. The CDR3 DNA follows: TGTGCCAGCAGTACTAGCGGAGCCTCCTACAATGAGCAGTTCTTC. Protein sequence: CASSTSGASYNEQFF.

CDR3 in DNA: TGTGCCAGCAGTCCCGGGGCAGTGCGAGGGCCGCTGTATGAGCAGTTCTTC. Translation: CASSPGAVRGPLYEQFF. This chain joins TRBV11-1 and TRBJ2-1; either TRBD1 or TRBD2 may fit D (5 bases each). Germline assignment: CDR1 SGHAT and CDR2 FQDESV (reference sequence). The CDR3 is made up of 17 amino acids. Trimming removed 6 bases from V and 8 bases from J, with 26 bases in between.

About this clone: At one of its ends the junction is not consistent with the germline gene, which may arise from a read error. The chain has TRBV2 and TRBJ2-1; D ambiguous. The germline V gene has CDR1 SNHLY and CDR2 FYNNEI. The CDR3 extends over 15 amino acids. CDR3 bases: TGTGCCAGCAGAGAAGGCCGTAGATGGCACGATGAGCAGTTCTTC. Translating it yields CASREGRRWHDEQFF.

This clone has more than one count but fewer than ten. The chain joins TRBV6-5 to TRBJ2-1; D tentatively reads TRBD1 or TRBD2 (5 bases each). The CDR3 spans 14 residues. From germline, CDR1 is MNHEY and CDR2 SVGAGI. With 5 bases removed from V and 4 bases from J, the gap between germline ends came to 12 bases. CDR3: CASSPGTEYNEQFF. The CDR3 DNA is TGTGCCAGCAGTCCCGGGACGGAATACAATGAGCAGTTCTTC.

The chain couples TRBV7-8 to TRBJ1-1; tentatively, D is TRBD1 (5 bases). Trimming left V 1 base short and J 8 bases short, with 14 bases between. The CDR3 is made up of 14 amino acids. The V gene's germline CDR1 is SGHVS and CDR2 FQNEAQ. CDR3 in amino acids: CASSLVGREGEAFF. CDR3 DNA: TGTGCCAGCAGCTTAGTGGGCAGGGAAGGCGAAGCTTTCTTT.

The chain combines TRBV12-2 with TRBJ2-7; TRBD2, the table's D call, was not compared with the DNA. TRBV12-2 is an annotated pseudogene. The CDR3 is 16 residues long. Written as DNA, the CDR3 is TGTGCAAGTCGCCCCCCGGGTAGCGAGCGGGCCTACGAGCAGTACTTC. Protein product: CASRPPGSERAYEQYF.

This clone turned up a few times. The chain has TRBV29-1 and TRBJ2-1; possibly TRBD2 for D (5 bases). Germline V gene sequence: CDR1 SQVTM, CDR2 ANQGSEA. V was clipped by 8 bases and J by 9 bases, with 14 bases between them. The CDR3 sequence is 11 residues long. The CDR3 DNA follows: TGCAGCCTTTTCTACAGCGGTGAGCAGTTCTTC. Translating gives CSLFYSGEQFF.

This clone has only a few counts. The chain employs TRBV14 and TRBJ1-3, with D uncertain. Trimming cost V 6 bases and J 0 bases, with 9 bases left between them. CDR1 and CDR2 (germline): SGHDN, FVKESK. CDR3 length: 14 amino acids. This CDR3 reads CASSLTDSGNTIYF. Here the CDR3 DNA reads TGTGCCAGCAGTCTAACAGACTCTGGAAACACCATATATTTT. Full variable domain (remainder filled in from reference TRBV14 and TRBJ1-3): EAGVTQFPSHSVIEKGQTVTLRCDPISGHDNLYWYRRVMGKEIKFLLHFVKESKQDESGMPNNRFLAERTGGTYSTLKVQPAELEDSGVYFCASSLTDSGNTIYFGEGSWLTVV.

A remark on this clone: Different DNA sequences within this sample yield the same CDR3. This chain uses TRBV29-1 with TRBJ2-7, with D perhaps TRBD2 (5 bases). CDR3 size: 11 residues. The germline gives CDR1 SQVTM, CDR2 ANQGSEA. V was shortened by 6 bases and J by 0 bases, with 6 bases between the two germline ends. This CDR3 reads CSVRGSYEQYF. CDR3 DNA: TGCAGCGTACGGGGCTCCTACGAGCAGTACTTC.

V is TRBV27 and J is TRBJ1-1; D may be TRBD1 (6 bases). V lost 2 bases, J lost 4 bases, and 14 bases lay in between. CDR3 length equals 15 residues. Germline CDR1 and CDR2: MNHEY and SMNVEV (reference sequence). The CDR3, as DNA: TGTGCCAGCAGTTTAACAGGGTCCCCAAGCACTGAAGCTTTCTTT. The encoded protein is CASSLTGSPSTEAFF.

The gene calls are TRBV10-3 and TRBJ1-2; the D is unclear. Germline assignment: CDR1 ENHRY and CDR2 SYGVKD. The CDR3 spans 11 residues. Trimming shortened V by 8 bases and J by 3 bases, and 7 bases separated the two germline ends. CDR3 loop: CAIHDDYGYTF. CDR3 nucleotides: TGTGCCATCCATGACGACTATGGCTACACCTTC.

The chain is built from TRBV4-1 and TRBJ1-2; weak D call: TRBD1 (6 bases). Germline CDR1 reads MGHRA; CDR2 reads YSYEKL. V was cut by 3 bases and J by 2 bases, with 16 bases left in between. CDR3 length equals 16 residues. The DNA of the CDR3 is TGCGCCAGCAGCCAGCGACAGGCGTCCGCCAACTATGGCTACACCTTC. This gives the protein CASSQRQASANYGYTF.

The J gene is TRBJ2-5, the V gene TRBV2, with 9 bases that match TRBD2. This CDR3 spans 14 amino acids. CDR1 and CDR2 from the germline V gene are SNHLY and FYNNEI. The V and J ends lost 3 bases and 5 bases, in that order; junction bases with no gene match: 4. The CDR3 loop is CASSDGGGAETQYF. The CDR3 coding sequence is TGTGCCAGCAGTGACGGCGGGGGGGCGGAGACCCAGTACTTC.

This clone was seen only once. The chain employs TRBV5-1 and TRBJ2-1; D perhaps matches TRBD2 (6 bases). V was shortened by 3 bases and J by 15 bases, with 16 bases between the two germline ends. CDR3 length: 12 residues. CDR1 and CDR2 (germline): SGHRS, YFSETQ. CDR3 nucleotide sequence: TGCGCCAGCAGCTGGGACTCGAATATGCCGTTCTTC. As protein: CASSWDSNMPFF. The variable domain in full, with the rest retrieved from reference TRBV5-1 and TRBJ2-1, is KAGVTQTPRYLIKTRGQQVTLSCSPISGHRSVSWYQQTPGQGLQFLFEYFSETQRNKGNFPGRFSGRQFSNSRSEMNVSTLELGDSALYLCASSWDSNMPFFGPGTRLTVL.

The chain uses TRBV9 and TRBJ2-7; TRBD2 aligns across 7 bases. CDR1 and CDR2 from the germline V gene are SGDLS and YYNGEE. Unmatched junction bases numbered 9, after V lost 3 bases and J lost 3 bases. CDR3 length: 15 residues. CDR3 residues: CASSAAGDSDYEQYF. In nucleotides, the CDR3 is TGTGCCAGCAGCGCCGCGGGGGACTCAGACTACGAGCAGTACTTC.

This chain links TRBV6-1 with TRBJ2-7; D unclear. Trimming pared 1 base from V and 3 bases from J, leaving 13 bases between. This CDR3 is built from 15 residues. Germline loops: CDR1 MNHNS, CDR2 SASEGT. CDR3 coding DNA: TGTGCCAGCAGTGAAGATATCGGATCTAACTACGAGCAGTACTTC. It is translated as CASSEDIGSNYEQYF.

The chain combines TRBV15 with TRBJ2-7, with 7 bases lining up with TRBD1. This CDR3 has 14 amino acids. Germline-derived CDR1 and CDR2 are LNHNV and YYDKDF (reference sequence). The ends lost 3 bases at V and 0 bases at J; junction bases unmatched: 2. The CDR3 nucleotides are TGTGCCACCAGCAGCGACAGGGACTCCTACGAGCAGTACTTC. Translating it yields CATSSDRDSYEQYF.

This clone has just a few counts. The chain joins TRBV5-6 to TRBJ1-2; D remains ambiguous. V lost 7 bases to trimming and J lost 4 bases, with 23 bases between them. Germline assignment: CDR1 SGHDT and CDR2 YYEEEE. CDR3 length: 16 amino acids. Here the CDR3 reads CASFWAREPGGYGYTF. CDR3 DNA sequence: TGTGCCAGCTTCTGGGCAAGGGAACCCGGCGGCTATGGCTACACCTTC. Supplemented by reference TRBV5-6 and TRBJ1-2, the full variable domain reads DAGVTQSPTHLIKTRGQQVTLRCSPKSGHDTVSWYQQALGQGPQFIFQYYEEEERQRGNFPDRFSGHQFPNYSSELNVNALLLGDSALYLCASFWAREPGGYGYTFGSGTRLTVV.

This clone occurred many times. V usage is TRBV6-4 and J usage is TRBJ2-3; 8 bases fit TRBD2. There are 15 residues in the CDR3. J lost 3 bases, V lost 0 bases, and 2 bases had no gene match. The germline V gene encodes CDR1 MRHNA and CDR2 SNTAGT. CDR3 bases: TGTGCCAGCAGTGACTCAGCGGGAGCGACAGATACGCAGTATTTT. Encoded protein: CASSDSAGATDTQYF.